This T cell receptor beta chain was identified in a study of blood T cell repertoires in COVID-19. Overall study context: There were acute and convalescent COVID-19 samples, and they came from the United States, Italy and Spain. Sources were T cells, B-cell-depleted T cells, or PBMCs; the material itself was cDNA or gDNA.

CDR1 MNHEY and CDR2 SMNVEV come from the germline V gene (reference sequence). The CDR3 extends over 17 amino acids. The V and J ends lost 2 bases and 2 bases, in that order; junction bases with no gene match: 10. In the authors' workflow: Reference gene primer amplification gave estimated nucleated cell counts. Sequencing was performed with immunoSEQ multiplex PCR; in TCRdb, only in-frame clones are kept and a portion is missing. V and J calls and clone size are those listed in that table; D and trimming were worked out from the DNA. The sample has approximately 220,000 clones; 88% are singletons. The receptor's source is a man aged 40-49 years with acute or convalescent COVID-19. The chain combines TRBV27 with TRBJ2-7, with 9 bases fitting TRBD1. Sequenced sample: peripheral blood. CDR3 sequence reads: CASSLSFSGQGTYEQYF. CDR3 nucleotides: TGTGCCAGCAGTTTAAGTTTTTCCGGACAGGGGACCTACGAGCAGTACTTC.